Presented here are 7 T cell receptor beta chains from one specimen sequenced in a study of T cell repertoires in cytomegalovirus infection. TCRdb processed the reads anew with MiXCR; each CDR3 protein has one entry. This sample yields some 350,000 distinct CDR3 sequences, of which about 35% are seen a single time; roughly 14% belongs to the top ten. What these receptors recognize is not known. The source material was cultured PBMCs, sampled from culture after CMV antigen stimulation. The receptors stem from a human donor in good health (CMV status not recorded). Some clones in this sample may be carry-over from other donors' samples.

V usage is TRBV5-3 and J usage is TRBJ2-1, with 10 bases aligning to TRBD1. TRBV5-3 is placed among ORFs of uncertain function. V trimming: 8 bases; J trimming: 0 bases; junction bases outside the gene matches: 8. The CDR3 consists of 16 residues. CDR3 sequence: CASSTRDRGSYNEQFF. As DNA, the CDR3 is TGTGCCAGCAGCACCCGGGACAGGGGCTCCTACAATGAGCAGTTCTTC.

This clonotype occurred a few times. CDR3 sequence reads: CASSHPPVAGYYEQYF. The CDR3 DNA follows: TGTGCCAGCAGTCACCCCCCCGTAGCGGGGTACTACGAGCAGTACTTC. J is TRBJ2-7 and V is TRBV12-3 or TRBV12-4, with 8 bases fitting TRBD2. The CDR3 sequence is 16 residues long. V dropped 5 bases and J dropped 3; count of bases not matched to a gene: 12.

DNA for the CDR3: TGTGCCAGCAGTTTTACTAGCGGGGGGGGCGAGCAGTTCTTC. It yields the protein CASSFTSGGGEQFF. The gene calls are TRBV12-3 or TRBV12-4 and TRBJ2-1; 13 nucleotides agree with TRBD2. The CDR3 contains 14 residues. V was pared by 3 bases and J by 10 bases, with 3 bases of the junction left unmatched.

This clonotype has only a few counts. The gene calls are TRBV4-1 and TRBJ2-7; 7 bases match TRBD2. Germline V gives CDR1 MGHRA, CDR2 YSYEKL. J was trimmed by 4 bases and V by 6 bases; bases with no gene match: 12. The CDR3 covers 15 residues. The CDR3 DNA reads TGCGCCAGCAGACATGAGCGGGGAGGATGGTACGAGCAGTACTTC. It specifies CASRHERGGWYEQYF.

This clonotype has just a few counts. The V call is TRBV7-2, the J call TRBJ2-2; 10 bases align to TRBD2. Germline V gene lookup returns CDR1 SGHTA and CDR2 FQGNSA. The J segment lost 4 bases and the V segment lost 1 base, leaving 9 bases of the junction unmatched. The CDR3 runs to 18 residues. The CDR3 region has the DNA TGTGCCAGCAGCTTAGGTCCTAGCGGGAGAAGTGTCACCGGGGAGCTGTTTTTT. It codes for CASSLGPSGRSVTGELFF.

The V gene is TRBV28, the J gene TRBJ2-5; the D is unclear. The CDR3 is made up of 13 amino acids. Germline V CDR1 and CDR2: MDHEN, SYDVKM. Between the trimmed V and J ends, which lost 6 bases and 12 bases, there was a span of 20 bases. The CDR3 DNA sequence: TGTGCCAGCAGGACCCCATCTTCAGGCCCCAAGTACTTC. It translates to CASRTPSSGPKYF.

V gene TRBV11-2 combines with J gene TRBJ2-7; TRBD2 is a possible D gene (5 bases). Germline V gene data show CDR1 as SGHAT and CDR2 as FQNNGV. The CDR3 length is 13 residues. Trimming removed 0 bases from V and 5 bases from J, with 8 bases in between. The CDR3 DNA is TGTGCCAGCAGCTTAGATCTGGGAGACGAGCAGTACGTC. It encodes CASSLDLGDEQYV.